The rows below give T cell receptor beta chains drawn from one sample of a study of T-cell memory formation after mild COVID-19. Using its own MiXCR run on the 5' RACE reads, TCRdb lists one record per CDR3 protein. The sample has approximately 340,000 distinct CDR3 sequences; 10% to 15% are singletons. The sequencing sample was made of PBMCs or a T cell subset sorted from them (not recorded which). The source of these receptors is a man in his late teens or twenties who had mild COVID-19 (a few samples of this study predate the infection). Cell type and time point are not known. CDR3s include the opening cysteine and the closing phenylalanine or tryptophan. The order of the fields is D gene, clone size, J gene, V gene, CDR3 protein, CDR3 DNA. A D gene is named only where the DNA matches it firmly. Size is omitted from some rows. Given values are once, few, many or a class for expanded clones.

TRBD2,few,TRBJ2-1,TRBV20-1,CSARDFALAGPPYNEQFF,TGCAGTGCTAGAGATTTTGCGCTAGCGGGGCCTCCCTACAATGAGCAGTTCTTC
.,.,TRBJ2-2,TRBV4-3,CASSQDPQGYTGELFF,TGCGCCAGCAGCCAAGATCCGCAGGGCTACACCGGGGAGCTGTTTTTT
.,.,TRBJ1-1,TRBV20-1,CSLGGGPTEAFF,TGCAGTCTAGGCGGGGGGCCCACTGAAGCTTTCTTT
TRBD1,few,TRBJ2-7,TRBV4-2,CASSQAAQGAYEQYF,TGTGCCAGCAGCCAAGCAGCACAGGGGGCCTACGAGCAGTACTTC
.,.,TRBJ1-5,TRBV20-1,CSARVLGGRVYQPQHF,TGCAGTGCTAGGGTCCTCGGGGGGCGCGTTTATCAGCCCCAGCATTTT
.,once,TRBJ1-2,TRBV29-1,CSVEIGAGLYDGYTF,TGCAGCGTTGAGATCGGGGCAGGGCTCTACGATGGCTACACCTTC
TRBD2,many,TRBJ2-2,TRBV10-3,CAISESGTSTGELFF,TGTGCCATCAGTGAGTCCGGGACTAGCACCGGGGAGCTGTTTTTT
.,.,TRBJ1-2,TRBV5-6,CASSFGYGYTF,TGTGCCAGCAGCTTTGGGTATGGCTACACCTTC
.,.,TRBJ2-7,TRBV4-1,CASSQDAAPGWGEQYF,TGCGCCAGCAGCCAAGACGCAGCGCCGGGGTGGGGCGAGCAGTACTTC
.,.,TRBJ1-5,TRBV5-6,CASSSKYSNQPQHF,TGTGCCAGCAGCTCGAAGTATAGCAATCAGCCCCAGCATTTT
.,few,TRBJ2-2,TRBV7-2,CASSLARQTGELFF,TGTGCCAGCAGCTTAGCGCGTCAGACCGGGGAGCTGTTTTTT
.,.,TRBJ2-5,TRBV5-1,CASSTEPGPQETQYF,TGCGCCAGCAGCACGGAACCGGGACCCCAAGAGACCCAGTACTTC
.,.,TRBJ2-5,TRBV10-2,CASSEWDPRGETQYF,TGCGCCAGCAGTGAGTGGGACCCCAGAGGAGAGACCCAGTACTTC
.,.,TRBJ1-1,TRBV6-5,CASSYSHGPEAFF,TGTGCCAGCAGTTACTCGCACGGGCCTGAAGCTTTCTTT
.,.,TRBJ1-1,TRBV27,CASSYSLFRGQMNTEAFF,TGTGCCAGCAGTTACTCTCTATTCCGTGGGCAGATGAACACTGAAGCTTTCTTT
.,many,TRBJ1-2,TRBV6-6,CASSYGGPPGGYTF,TGTGCCAGCAGTTACGGGGGGCCTCCGGGCGGCTACACCTTC
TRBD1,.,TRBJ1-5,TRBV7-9,CASSSGTDSNQPQHF,TGTGCCAGCAGCTCCGGGACAGATAGCAATCAGCCCCAGCATTTT
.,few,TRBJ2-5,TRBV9,CASSVWGIGETQYF,TGTGCCAGCAGCGTTTGGGGTATCGGGGAGACCCAGTACTTC
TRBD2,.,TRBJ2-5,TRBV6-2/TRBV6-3,CASVGTSRGQETQYF,TGTGCCAGCGTCGGGACTAGCCGGGGGCAAGAGACCCAGTACTTC
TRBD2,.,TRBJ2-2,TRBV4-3,CASSQYTSAFTGELFF,TGCGCCAGCAGCCAATACACTAGCGCTTTCACCGGGGAGCTGTTTTTT
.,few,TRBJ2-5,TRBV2,CASSNSTRQYF,TGTGCCAGCAGTAATAGTACGCGCCAGTACTTC
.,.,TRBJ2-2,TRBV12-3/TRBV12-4,CASSQSVSTTGELF,TGTGCCAGCAGTCAATCGGTATCTACCACCGGGGAGCTGTTT
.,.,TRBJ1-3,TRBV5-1,CASSYSGGTSGNTIYF,TGCGCCAGCAGCTACTCCGGGGGGACCTCTGGAAACACCATATATTTT
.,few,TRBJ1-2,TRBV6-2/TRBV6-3,CASSYLYEDYGYTF,TGTGCCAGCAGTTACCTCTACGAGGACTATGGCTACACCTTC
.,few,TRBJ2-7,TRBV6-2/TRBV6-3,CASSLLGPYEQYF,TGTGCCAGCAGTCTCCTCGGACCCTACGAGCAGTACTTC
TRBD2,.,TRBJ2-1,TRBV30,CAWSRGGAYNEQFF,TGTGCCTGGAGTCGGGGGGGGGCGTACAATGAGCAGTTCTTC
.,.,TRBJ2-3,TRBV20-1,CSARPLVGDTQYF,TGCAGTGCTAGGCCCCTCGTAGGAGATACGCAGTATTTT
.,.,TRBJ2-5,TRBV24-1,CATSDPGTEGETQYF,TGTGCCACCAGTGACCCCGGGACGGAGGGAGAGACCCAGTACTTC
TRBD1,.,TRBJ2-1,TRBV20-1,CSAQQGYNEQFF,TGCAGTGCTCAACAGGGGTATAATGAGCAGTTCTTC
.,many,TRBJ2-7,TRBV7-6,CASSLGGDEQYF,TGTGCCAGCAGCTTAGGCGGGGACGAGCAGTACTTC
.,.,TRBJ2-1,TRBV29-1,CSVQTGGRPYNEQFF,TGCAGCGTCCAGACAGGAGGGCGCCCTTACAATGAGCAGTTCTTC